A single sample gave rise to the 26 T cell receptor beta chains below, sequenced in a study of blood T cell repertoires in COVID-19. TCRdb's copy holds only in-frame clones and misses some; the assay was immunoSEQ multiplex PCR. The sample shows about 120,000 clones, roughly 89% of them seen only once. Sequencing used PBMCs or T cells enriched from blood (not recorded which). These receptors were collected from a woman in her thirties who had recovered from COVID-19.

The CDR3 spells CASSGDGQVLSRNQPQHF. The CDR3, as DNA: TGCGCCAGCAGTGGGGACGGACAGGTTTTGAGCCGCAATCAGCCCCAGCATTTT. This rearrangement joins TRBV10-2 to TRBJ1-5; TRBD1 aligns across 7 bases. The CDR3 runs to 18 residues. V lost 4 bases, J lost 2 bases, and 14 bases stayed unmatched. CDR1 WSHSY and CDR2 SAAADI come from the germline V gene.

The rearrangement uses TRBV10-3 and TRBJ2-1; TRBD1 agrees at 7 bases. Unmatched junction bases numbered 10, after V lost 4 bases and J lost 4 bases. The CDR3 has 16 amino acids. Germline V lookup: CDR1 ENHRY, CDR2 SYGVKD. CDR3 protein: CAISGQGKKGYNEQFF. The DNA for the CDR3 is TGTGCCATCAGTGGACAGGGAAAAAAGGGTTACAATGAGCAGTTCTTC.

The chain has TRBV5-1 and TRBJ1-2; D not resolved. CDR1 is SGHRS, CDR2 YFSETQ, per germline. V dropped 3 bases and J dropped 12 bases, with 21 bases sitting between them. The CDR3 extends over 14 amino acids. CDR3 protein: CASSSNAGSKGDTF. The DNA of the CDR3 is TGCGCCAGCAGCTCGAATGCAGGAAGCAAGGGAGACACCTTC.

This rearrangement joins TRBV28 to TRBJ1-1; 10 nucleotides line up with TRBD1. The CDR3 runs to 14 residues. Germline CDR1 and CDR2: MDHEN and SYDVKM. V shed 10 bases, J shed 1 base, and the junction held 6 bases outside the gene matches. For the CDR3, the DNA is TGTGCCATCTTTAGACAGGGGGCGAACACTGAAGCTTTCTTT. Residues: CAIFRQGANTEAFF.

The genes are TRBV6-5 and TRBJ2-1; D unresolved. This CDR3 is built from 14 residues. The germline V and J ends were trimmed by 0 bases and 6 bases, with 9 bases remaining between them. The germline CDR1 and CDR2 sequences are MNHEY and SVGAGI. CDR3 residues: CASSYSPVGNEQFF. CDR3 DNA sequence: TGTGCCAGCAGTTACTCTCCGGTCGGCAATGAGCAGTTCTTC.

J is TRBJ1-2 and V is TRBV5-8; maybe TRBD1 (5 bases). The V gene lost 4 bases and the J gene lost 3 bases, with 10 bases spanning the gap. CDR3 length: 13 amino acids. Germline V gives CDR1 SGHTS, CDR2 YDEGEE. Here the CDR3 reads CASSAEGYYGYTF. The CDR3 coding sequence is TGTGCCAGCAGCGCGGAGGGGTACTATGGCTACACCTTC.

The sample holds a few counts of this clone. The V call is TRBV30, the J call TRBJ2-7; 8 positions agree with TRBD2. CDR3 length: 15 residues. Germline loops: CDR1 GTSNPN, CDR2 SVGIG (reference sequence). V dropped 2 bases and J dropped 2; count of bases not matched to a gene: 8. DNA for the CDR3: TGTGCCTGGAGTTTCACGGGAGGGCCTCCCTACGAGCAGTACTTC. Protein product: CAWSFTGGPPYEQYF.

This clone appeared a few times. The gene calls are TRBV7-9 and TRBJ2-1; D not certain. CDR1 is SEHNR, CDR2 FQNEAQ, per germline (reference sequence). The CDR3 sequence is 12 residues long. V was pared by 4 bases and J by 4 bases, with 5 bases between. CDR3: CASSSMYNEQFF. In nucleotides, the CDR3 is TGTGCCAGCAGCTCCATGTACAATGAGCAGTTCTTC.

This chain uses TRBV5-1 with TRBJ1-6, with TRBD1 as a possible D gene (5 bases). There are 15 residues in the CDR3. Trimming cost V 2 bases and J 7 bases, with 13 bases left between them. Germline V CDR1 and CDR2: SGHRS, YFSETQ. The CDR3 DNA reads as TGCGCCAGCAGCTTTCAGATAGGGGCCAATTCACCCCTCCACTTT. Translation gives CASSFQIGANSPLHF.

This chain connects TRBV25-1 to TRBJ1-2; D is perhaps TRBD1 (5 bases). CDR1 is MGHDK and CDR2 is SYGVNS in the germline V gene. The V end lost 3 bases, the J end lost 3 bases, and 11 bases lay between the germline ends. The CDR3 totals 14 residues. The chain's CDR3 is CASSEAGDYYGYTF. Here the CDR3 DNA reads TGTGCCAGCAGTGAGGCGGGGGACTACTATGGCTACACCTTC.

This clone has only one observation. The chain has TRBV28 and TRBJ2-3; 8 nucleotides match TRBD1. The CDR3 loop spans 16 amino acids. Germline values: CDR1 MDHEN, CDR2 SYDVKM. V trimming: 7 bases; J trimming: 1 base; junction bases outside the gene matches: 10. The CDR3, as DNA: TGTGCCAGCAAGGGGGCTGGGGGACAGGGCACAGATACGCAGTATTTT. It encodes CASKGAGGQGTDTQYF.

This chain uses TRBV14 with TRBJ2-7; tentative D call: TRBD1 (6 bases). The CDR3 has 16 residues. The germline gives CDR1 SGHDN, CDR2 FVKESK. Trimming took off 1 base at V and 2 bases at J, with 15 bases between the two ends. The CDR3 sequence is CASSQAPHGTTYEQYF. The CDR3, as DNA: TGTGCCAGCAGCCAAGCACCCCACGGGACAACCTACGAGCAGTACTTC.

The DNA for the CDR3 is TGCGCCAGCAGCCAAGATCGAACAGGTTATAATTCACCCCTCCACTTT. Protein product: CASSQDRTGYNSPLHF. V is TRBV4-3 and J is TRBJ1-6; D perhaps matches TRBD1 (5 bases). Trimming removed 0 bases from V and 4 bases from J, with 10 bases in between. The CDR3 loop spans 16 amino acids. Germline V gene lookup returns CDR1 LGHNA and CDR2 YSLEER.

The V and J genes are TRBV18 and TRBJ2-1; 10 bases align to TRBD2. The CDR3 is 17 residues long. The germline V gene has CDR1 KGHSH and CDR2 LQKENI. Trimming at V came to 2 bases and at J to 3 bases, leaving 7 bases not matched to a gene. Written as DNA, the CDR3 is TGTGCCAGCTCACCAATTACAACTAGCGGGATCTACAATGAGCAGTTCTTC. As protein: CASSPITTSGIYNEQFF.

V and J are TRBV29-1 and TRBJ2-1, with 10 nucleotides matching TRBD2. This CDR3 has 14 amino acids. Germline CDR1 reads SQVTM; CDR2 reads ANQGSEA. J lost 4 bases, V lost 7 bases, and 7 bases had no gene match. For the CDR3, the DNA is TGCAGCGCAAAACTAGCGGGAATATACAATGAGCAGTTCTTC. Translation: CSAKLAGIYNEQFF.

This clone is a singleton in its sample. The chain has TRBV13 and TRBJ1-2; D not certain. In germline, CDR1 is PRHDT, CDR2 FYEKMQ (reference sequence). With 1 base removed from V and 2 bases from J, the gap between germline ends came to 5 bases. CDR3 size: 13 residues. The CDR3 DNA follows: TGTGCCAGCAGCTTAGTACAGAACTATGGCTACACCTTC. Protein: CASSLVQNYGYTF.

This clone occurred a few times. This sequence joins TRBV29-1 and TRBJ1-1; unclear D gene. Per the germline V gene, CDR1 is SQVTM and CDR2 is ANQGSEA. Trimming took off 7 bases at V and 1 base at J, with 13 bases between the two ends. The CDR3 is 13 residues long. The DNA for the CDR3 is TGCAGCGGTCAGACTGCTACGAACACTGAAGCTTTCTTT. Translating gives CSGQTATNTEAFF.

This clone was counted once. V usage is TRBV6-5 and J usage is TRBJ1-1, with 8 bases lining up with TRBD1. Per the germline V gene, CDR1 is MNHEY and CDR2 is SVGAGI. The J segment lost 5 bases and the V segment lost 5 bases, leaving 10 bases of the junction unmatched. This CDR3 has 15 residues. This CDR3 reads CASSPTRGRGTEAFF. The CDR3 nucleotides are TGTGCCAGCAGTCCTACCAGGGGGCGCGGTACTGAAGCTTTCTTT.

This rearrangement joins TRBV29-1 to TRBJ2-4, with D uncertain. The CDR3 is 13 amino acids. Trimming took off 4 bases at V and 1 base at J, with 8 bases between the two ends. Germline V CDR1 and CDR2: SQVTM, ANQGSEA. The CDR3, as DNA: TGCAGCGTTGCCTCGGAGGCCAAAAACATTCAGTACTTC. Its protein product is CSVASEAKNIQYF.

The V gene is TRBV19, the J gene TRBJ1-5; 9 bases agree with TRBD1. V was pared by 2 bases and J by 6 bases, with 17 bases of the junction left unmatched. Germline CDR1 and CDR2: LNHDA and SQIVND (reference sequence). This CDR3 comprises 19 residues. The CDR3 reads CASSILVGTPGQGGQPQHF. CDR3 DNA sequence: TGTGCCAGTAGTATATTGGTCGGAACACCGGGACAGGGAGGTCAGCCCCAGCATTTT.

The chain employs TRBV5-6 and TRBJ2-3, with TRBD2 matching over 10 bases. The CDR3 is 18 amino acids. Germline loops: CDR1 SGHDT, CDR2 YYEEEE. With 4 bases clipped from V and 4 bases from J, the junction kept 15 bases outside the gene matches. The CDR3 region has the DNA TGTGCCAGCAGCCCTACTAGCGGGAATTACTCTGGGGCAGATACGCAGTATTTT. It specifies CASSPTSGNYSGADTQYF. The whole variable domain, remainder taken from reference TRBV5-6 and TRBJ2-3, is DAGVTQSPTHLIKTRGQQVTLRCSPKSGHDTVSWYQQALGQGPQFIFQYYEEEERQRGNFPDRFSGHQFPNYSSELNVNALLLGDSALYLCASSPTSGNYSGADTQYFGPGTRLTVL.

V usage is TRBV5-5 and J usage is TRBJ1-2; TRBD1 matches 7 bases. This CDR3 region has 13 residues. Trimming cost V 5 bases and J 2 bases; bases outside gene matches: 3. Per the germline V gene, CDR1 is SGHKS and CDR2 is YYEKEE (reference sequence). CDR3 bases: TGTGCCAGCAGGTTGACAGGGAACTATGGCTACACCTTC. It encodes CASRLTGNYGYTF.

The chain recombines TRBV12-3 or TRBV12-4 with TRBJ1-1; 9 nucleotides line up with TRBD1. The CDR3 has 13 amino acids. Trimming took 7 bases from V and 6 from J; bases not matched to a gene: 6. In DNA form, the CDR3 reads TGTGCCAGCATTCCGGGACAGGGATCTGAAGCTTTCTTT. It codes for CASIPGQGSEAFF.

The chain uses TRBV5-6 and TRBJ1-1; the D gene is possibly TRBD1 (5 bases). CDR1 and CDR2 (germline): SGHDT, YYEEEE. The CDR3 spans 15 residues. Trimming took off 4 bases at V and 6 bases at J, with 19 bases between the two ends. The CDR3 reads CASSLGPGHSPEAFF. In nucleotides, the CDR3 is TGTGCCAGCAGCCTGGGTCCAGGACACTCCCCTGAAGCTTTCTTT.

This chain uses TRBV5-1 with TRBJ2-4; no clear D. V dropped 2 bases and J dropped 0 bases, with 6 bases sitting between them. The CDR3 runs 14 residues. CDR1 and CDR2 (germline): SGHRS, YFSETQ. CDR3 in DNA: TGCGCCAGCAGCTTCACTTTAGCCAAAAACATTCAGTACTTC. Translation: CASSFTLAKNIQYF. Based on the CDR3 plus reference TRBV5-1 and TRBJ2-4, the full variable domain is KAGVTQTPRYLIKTRGQQVTLSCSPISGHRSVSWYQQTPGQGLQFLFEYFSETQRNKGNFPGRFSGRQFSNSRSEMNVSTLELGDSALYLCASSFTLAKNIQYFGAGTRLSVL.

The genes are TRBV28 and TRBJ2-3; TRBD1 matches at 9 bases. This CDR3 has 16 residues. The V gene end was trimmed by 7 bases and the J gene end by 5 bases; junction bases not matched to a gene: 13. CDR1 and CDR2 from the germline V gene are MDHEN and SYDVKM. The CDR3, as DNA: TGTGCCAGCACCATTGGGCACAGGGGGCTCGGAGATACGCAGTATTTT. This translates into CASTIGHRGLGDTQYF.